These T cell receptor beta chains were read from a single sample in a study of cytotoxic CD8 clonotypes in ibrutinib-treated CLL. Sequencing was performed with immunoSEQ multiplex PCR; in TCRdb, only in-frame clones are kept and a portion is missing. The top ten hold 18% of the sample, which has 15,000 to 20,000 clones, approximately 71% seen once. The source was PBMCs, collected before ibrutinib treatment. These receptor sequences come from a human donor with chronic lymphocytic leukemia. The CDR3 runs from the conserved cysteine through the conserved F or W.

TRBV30,CAWTPSGGPRETQYF
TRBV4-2,CASSQEPEGGEKLFF
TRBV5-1,CASSLVLAGGTDTQYF
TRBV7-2,CASSLLRTVRQETQYF
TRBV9,CASSVGGGGQPQHF
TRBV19,CASRDGTVNQPQHF
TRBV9,CASSVDAHSGNTIYF
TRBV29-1,CSVEGVDRPEAFF
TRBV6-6,CASLDGYSNQPQHF
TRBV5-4,CASSLTSGGSTDTQYF
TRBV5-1,CASSFGGREGDQPQHF
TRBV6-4,CASSSSPGLAVNEQFF
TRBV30,CAWGTASNQPQHF
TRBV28,CASSLRSGPYEQYF
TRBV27,CASSRWAKPEEAFF
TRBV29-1,CSVEDPETRNEQFF
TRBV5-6,CASSTSGNTDTQYF
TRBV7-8,CASSLGRAGEQYF
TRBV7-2,CATGGDYVTDTQYF
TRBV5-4,CASSREDRVLSLSGYTF
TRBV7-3,CASSPLSGANVLTF
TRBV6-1,CASTTSRQGVKQYF
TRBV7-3,CASSLEGHGNTIYF
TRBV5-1,CASSLWDGELFF
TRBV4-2,CASSPDWRQGSYEQYF
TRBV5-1,CASRDSGANVLTF
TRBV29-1,CSAGGVSTEAFF
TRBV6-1,CASSDSEQGLERGTQYF
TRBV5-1,CASSLSGGPGNEQFF
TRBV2,CASSWGTDTQYF
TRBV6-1,CASSFTGNPDTEAFF
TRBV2,CASHQPSGTQYF
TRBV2,CASRPPGGDGTDTQYF
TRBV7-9,CASSFEGYNEKLFF
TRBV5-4,CASSLDPGRRTGELFF
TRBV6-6,CASTPGRGGSYEQYF
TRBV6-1,CASNQPTGSSYEQYF
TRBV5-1,CASSLDASGANVLTF
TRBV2,CASTPGYEQYF
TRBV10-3,CAISQAGTGSSYNEQFF
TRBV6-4,CASSAMASSYNEQFF
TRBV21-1,CASSKGGEPTNTEAFF
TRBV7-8,CASSTVGTGPTDTQYF
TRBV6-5,CASSLGGDTGELFF
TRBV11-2,CASSLAPGRGQDNQPQHF
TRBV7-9,CASSLNTEAFF
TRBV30,CAGTKGGRGTETQYF
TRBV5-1,CASSSRRGSDTQYF
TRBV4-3,CASSQSAGGPYEQYF
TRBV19,CASSIAQGSSYEQYF
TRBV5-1,CASSSPGGGTDTQYF
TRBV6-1,CASTSKYEQYF
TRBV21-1,CASSKRHRGEGTYEQYF
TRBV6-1,CASTLGGTGPEAFF